Following are 6 T cell receptor beta chains from one sample sequenced in a study of cytomegalovirus exposure and HLA in healthy donors. This PCR relied on a set of 60 Vbeta primers and 13 Jbeta primers. TCRdb keeps only in-frame clones here, not all; method: immunoSEQ multiplex PCR. The repertoire holds about 130,000 clones, with 70% to 85% as singletons. The sequenced sample was PBMCs. These receptors all come from a boy between 5 and 17 years old in good health and CMV-seronegative.

The chain recombines TRBV19 with TRBJ2-5; the match to TRBD2 covers 12 bases. After removal of 1 base from V and 2 bases from J, the junction contained 2 bases not matched to a gene. Per germline, CDR1 LNHDA and CDR2 SQIVND (reference sequence). The CDR3 runs 16 residues. The CDR3 sequence: CASSIGLAGGQETQYF. CDR3 nucleotides: TGTGCCAGTAGTATAGGGCTAGCGGGAGGGCAAGAGACCCAGTACTTC.

This clone was recorded a few times. The chain carries TRBV4-3 and TRBJ2-7; tentatively, D is TRBD1 (6 bases). Germline lookup yields CDR1 LGHNA and CDR2 YSLEER. V gave up 3 bases and J gave up 0 bases, with 15 bases separating them. The CDR3 is 16 residues long. CDR3 nucleotide sequence: TGCGCCAGCAGCCAGGAAACCCCGGACAGCTCCTACGAGCAGTACTTC. Protein product: CASSQETPDSSYEQYF.

Notes on this clone: One end of the junction varies from germline; a read error may be responsible. The chain couples TRBV7-7 to TRBJ2-1, with TRBD2 matching 10 bases. The CDR3 is 15 amino acids. Germline V CDR1 and CDR2: SSHAT, FNYEAQ (reference sequence). DNA for the CDR3: TGTGCTAGCAGCCCTAGCGGGAGTTTGGACAATGAGCAGTTCTTC. It encodes CASSPSGSLDNEQFF.

CDR3 residues: CASSQESYRGSYGYTF. Written as DNA, the CDR3 is TGCGCCAGCAGCCAAGAATCCTACAGGGGTAGCTATGGCTACACCTTC. The chain joins TRBV4-1 to TRBJ1-2, with 7 bases matching TRBD1. CDR3 length: 16 amino acids. From germline, CDR1 is MGHRA and CDR2 YSYEKL. J was trimmed by 4 bases and V by 0 bases; bases with no gene match: 8.

This rearrangement joins TRBV9 to TRBJ1-1, with D tentatively TRBD1 (6 bases). In germline, CDR1 is SGDLS, CDR2 YYNGEE. The CDR3 length is 15 residues. V lost 0 bases to trimming and J lost 1 base, with 10 bases between them. The CDR3 DNA reads as TGTGCCAGCAGCGTAGATCAGGGGCCGAACACTGAAGCTTTCTTT. Its translation is CASSVDQGPNTEAFF.

This rearrangement joins TRBV5-5 to TRBJ2-7; 7 bases are shared with TRBD1. Per germline, CDR1 SGHKS and CDR2 YYEKEE (reference sequence). The CDR3 consists of 16 residues. V shed 0 bases and J 4 bases; nucleotides not matched to a gene: 10. In DNA form, the CDR3 reads TGTGCCAGCAGCTTGGCCACCGGGGACAGCGGATACGAGCAGTACTTC. It codes for CASSLATGDSGYEQYF.